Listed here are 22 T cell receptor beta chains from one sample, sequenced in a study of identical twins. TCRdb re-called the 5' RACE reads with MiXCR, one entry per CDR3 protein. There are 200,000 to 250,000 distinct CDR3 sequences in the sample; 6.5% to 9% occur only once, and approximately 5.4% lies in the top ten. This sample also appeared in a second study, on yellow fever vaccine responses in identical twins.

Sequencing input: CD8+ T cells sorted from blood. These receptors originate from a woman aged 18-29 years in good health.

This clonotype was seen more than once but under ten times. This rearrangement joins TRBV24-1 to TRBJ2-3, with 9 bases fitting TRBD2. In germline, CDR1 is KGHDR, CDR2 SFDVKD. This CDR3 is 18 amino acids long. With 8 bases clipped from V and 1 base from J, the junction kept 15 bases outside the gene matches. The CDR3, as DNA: TGTGCCACCATGGGATTACCTAGCGGGGTAGGCGGCACAGATACGCAGTATTTT. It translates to CATMGLPSGVGGTDTQYF.

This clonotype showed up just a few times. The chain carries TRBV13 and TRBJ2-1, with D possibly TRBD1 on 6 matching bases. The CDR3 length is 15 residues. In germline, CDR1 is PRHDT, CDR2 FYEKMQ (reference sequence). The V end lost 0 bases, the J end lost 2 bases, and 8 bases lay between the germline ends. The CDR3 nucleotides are TGTGCCAGCAGCTTAGGGGGGGCAGCCTACAATGAGCAGTTCTTC. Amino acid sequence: CASSLGGAAYNEQFF.

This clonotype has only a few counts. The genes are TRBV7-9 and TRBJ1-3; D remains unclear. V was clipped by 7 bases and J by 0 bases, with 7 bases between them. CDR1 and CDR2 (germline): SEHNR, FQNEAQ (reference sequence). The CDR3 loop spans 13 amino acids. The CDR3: CASIPASGNTIYF. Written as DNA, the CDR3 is TGTGCCAGCATCCCGGCCTCTGGAAACACCATATATTTT.

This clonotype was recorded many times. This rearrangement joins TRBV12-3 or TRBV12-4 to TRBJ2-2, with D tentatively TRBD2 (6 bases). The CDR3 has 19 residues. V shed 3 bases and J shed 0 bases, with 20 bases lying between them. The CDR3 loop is CASSLTGRNSGPNTGELFF. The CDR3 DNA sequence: TGTGCCAGCAGTTTGACTGGACGAAATAGCGGTCCGAACACCGGGGAGCTGTTTTTT.

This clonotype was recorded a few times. CDR3 region: CASSPLLVTEQFF. In DNA, the CDR3 is TGTGCCAGCAGTCCTCTTCTAGTAACTGAGCAGTTCTTC. The rearrangement uses TRBV28 and TRBJ2-1, with unresolved D. The CDR3 spans 13 residues. The germline CDR1 and CDR2 sequences are MDHEN and SYDVKM. Trimming stripped 5 bases from V and 9 bases from J, with 14 bases between.

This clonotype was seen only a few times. The CDR3 DNA is TGCGCCAGCAGCCAGGCAAGGGGAACTAGCGGAGAGACCCAGTACTTC. It translates to CASSQARGTSGETQYF. The chain recombines TRBV4-1 with TRBJ2-5, with TRBD2 matching over 8 bases. This CDR3 is 16 amino acids long. CDR1 and CDR2 (germline): MGHRA, YSYEKL. J lost 4 bases, V lost 3 bases, and 10 bases had no gene match.

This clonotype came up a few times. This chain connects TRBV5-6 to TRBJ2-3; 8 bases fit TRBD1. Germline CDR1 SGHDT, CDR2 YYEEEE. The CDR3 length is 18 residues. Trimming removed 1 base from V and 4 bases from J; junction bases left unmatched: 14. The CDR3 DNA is TGTGCCAGCAGCTTGTGGACAGGGCATAGCGGAGCAGCAGATACGCAGTATTTT. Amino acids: CASSLWTGHSGAADTQYF.

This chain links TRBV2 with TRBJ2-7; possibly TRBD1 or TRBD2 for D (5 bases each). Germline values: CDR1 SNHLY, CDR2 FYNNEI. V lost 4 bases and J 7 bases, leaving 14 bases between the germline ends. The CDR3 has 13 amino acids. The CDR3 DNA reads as TGTGCCAGCAGTGCACTCAGGGAGTGGGAGCAGTACGTC. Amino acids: CASSALREWEQYV.

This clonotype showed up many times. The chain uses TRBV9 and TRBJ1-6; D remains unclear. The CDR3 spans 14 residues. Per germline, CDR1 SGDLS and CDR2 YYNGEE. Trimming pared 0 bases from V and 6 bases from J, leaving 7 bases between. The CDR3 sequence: CASSVAEGNSPLHF. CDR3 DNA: TGTGCCAGCAGCGTAGCAGAGGGTAATTCACCCCTCCACTTT.

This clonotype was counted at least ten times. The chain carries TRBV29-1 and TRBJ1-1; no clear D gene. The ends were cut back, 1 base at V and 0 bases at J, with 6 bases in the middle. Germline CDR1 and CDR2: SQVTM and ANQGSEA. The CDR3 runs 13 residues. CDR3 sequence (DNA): TGCAGCGTTGAAGGGGTCCTGAACACTGAAGCTTTCTTT. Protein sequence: CSVEGVLNTEAFF.

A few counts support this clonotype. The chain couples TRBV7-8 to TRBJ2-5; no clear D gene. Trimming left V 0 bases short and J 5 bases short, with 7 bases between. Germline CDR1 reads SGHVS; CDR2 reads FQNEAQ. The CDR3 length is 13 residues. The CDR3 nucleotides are TGTGCCAGCAGCTTAGCTCGCGTGGAGACCCAGTACTTC. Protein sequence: CASSLARVETQYF.

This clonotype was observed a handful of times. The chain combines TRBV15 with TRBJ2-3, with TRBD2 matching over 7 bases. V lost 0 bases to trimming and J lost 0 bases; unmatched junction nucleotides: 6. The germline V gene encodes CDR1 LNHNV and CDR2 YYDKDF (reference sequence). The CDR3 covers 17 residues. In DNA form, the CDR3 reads TGTGCCACCAGCAGAGAGGGAGCGGGAACTAGCACAGATACGCAGTATTTT. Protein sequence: CATSREGAGTSTDTQYF.

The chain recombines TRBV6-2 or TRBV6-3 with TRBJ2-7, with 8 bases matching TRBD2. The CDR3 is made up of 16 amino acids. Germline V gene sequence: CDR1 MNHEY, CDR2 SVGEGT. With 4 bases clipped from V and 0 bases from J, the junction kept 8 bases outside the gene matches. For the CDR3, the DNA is TGTGCCAGCAGTTCTGGACTAGCCGCGAGCTCCTACGAGCAGTACTTC. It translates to CASSSGLAASSYEQYF.

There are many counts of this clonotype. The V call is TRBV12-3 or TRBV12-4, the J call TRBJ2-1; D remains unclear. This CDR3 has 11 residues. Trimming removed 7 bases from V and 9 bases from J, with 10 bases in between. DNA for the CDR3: TGTGCCAGCATGGGCGCGTCTGAGCAGTTCTTC. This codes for CASMGASEQFF.

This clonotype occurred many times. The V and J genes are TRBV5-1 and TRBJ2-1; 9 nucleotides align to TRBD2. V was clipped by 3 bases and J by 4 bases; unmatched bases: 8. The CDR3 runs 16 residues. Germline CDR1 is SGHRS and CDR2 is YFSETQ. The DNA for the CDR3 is TGCGCCAGCAGCTCAGCCGGGACTAGCCGATACAATGAGCAGTTCTTC. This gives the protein CASSSAGTSRYNEQFF.

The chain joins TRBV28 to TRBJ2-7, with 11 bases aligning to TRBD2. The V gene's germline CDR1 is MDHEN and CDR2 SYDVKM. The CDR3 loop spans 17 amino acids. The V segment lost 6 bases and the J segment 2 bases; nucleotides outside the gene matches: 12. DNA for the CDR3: TGTGCCAGCAGCTCACCTCAAACTAGCGGGGGTACCTACGAGCAGTACTTC. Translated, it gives CASSSPQTSGGTYEQYF.

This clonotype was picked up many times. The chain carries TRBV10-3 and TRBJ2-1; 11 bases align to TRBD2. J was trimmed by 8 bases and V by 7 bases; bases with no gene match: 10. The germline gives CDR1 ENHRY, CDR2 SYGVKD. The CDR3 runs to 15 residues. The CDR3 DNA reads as TGTGCCATCACAGATAGCGGGGGGGCCATTTATGAGCAGTTCTTC. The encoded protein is CAITDSGGAIYEQFF.

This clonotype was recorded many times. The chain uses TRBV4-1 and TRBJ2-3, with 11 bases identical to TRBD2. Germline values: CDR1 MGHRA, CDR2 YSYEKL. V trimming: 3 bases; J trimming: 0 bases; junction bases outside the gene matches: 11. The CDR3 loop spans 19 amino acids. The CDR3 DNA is TGCGCCAGCAGCCACCCACTAGCGGGAGATCCATCTAGCACAGATACGCAGTATTTT. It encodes CASSHPLAGDPSSTDTQYF.

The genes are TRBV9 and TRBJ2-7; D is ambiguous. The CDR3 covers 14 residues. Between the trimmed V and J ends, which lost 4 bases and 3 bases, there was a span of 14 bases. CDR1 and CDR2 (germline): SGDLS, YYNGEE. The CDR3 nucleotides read TGTGCCAGCAGCCCCGATTTGGGCAGCTACGAGCAGTACTTC. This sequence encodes CASSPDLGSYEQYF.

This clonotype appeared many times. The CDR3, as DNA: TGCAGCGTTGGAGGACATCCCCGAGCCACCGGAAACACCATATATTTT. Amino acid sequence: CSVGGHPRATGNTIYF. The chain links TRBV29-1 to TRBJ1-3, with a weak D call TRBD1 (5 bases). CDR1 is SQVTM and CDR2 is ANQGSEA in the germline V gene. V lost 4 bases to trimming and J lost 4 bases, with 20 bases between them. This CDR3 is 16 amino acids long.

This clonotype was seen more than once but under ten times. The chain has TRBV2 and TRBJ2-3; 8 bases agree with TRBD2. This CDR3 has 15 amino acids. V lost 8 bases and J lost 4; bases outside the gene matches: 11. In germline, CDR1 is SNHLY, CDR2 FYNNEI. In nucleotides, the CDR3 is TGTGCCAGCCGCCGTTGGCGGGAGGAGGCAGATACGCAGTATTTT. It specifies CASRRWREEADTQYF.

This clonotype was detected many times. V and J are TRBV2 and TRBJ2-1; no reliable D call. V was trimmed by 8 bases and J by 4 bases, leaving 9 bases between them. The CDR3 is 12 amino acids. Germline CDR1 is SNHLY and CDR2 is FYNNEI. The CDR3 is CASRVRYNEQFF. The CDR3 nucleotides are TGTGCCAGCCGCGTCAGATACAATGAGCAGTTCTTC.